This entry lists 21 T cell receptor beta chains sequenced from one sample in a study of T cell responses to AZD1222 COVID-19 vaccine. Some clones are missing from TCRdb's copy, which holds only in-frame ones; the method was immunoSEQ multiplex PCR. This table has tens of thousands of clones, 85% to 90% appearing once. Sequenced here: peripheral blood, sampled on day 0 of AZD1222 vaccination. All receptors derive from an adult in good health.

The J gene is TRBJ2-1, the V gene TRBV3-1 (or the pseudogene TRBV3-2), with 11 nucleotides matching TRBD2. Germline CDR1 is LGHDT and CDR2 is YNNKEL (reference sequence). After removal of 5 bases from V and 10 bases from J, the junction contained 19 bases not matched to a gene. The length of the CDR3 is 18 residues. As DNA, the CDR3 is TGTGCCAGCAGCAGATCGATCGGGGCTAGCGGGGGGCCGAGGGAGCAGTTCTTC. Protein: CASSRSIGASGGPREQFF.

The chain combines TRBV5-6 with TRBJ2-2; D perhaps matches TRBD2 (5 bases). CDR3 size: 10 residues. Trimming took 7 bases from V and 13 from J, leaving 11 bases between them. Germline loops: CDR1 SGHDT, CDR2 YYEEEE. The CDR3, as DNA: TGTGCCAGCCGGGGTCCGGGGCTGTTTTTT. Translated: CASRGPGLFF.

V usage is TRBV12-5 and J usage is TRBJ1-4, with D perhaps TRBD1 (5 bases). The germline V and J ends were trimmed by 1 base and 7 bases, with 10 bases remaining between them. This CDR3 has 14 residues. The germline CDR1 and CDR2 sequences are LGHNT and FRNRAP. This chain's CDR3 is CASGLGRESEKLFF. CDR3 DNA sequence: TGTGCTAGTGGTTTGGGCAGGGAGTCTGAAAAACTGTTTTTT.

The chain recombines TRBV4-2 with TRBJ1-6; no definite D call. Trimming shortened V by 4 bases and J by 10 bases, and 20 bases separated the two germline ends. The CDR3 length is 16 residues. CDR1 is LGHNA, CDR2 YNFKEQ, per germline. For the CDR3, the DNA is TGTGCCAGCAGCCGGGAAAGATTAGACACCAAATCACCCCTCCACTTT. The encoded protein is CASSRERLDTKSPLHF.

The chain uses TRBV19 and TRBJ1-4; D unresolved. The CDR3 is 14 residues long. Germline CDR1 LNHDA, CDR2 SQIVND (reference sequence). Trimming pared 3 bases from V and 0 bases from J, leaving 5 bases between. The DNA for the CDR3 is TGTGCCAGTAGTATCACTACAACTAATGAAAAACTGTTTTTT. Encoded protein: CASSITTTNEKLFF.

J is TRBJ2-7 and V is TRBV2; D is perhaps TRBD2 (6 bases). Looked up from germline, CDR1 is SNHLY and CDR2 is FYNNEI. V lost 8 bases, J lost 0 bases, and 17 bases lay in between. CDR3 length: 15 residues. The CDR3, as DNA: TGTGCCAGCCTTAGTAACCCGGGACTCTCCTACGAGCAGTACTTC. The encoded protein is CASLSNPGLSYEQYF. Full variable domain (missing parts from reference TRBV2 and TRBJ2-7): EPEVTQTPSHQVTQMGQEVILRCVPISNHLYFYWYRQILGQKVEFLVSFYNNEISEKSEIFDDQFSVERPDGSNFTLKIRSTKLEDSAMYFCASLSNPGLSYEQYFGPGTRLTVT.

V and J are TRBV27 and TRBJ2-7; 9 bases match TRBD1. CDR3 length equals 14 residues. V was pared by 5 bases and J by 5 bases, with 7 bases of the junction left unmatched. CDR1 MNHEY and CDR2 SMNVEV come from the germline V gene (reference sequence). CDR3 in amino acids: CASSPQGASHEQYF. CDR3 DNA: TGTGCCAGCAGTCCACAGGGGGCGAGCCACGAGCAGTACTTC.

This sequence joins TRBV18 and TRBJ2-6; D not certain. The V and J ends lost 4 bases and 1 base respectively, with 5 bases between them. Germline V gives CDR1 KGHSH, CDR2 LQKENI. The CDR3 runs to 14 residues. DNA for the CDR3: TGTGCCAGCTCACATACATCTGGGGCCAACGTCCTGACTTTC. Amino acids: CASSHTSGANVLTF.

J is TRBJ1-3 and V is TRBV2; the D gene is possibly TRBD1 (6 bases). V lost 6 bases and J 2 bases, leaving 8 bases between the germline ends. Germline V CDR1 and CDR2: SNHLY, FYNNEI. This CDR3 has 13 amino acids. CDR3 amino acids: CASSRTAGNTIYF. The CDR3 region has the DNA TGTGCCAGCAGCAGGACAGCTGGAAACACCATATATTTT.

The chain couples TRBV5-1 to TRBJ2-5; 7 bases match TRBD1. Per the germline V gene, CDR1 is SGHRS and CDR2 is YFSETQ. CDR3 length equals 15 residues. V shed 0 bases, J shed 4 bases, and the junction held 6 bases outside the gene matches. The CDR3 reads CASSLEGAVGETQYF. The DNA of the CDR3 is TGCGCCAGCAGCTTGGAGGGGGCGGTCGGAGAGACCCAGTACTTC.

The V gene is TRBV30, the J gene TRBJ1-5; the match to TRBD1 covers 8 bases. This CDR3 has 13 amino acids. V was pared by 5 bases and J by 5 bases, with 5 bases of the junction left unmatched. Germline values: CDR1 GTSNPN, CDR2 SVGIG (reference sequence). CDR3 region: CAWETGVDQPQHF. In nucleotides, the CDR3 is TGTGCCTGGGAGACAGGGGTGGATCAGCCCCAGCATTTT. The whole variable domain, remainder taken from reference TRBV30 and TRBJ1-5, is SQTIHQWPATLVQPVGSPLSLECTVEGTSNPNLYWYRQAAGRGLQLLFYSVGIGQISSEVPQNLSASRPQDRQFILSSKKLLLSDSGFYLCAWETGVDQPQHFGDGTRLSIL.

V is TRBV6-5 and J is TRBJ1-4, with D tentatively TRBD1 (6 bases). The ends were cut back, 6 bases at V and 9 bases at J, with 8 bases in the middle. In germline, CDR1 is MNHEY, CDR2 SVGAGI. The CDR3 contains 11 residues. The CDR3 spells CASRQGKKLFF. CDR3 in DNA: TGTGCCAGCAGACAGGGCAAAAAACTGTTTTTT.

CDR3 residues: CASSFFGVGELFF. The CDR3 DNA reads TGTGCCAGCAGTTTTTTTGGGGTCGGGGAGCTGTTTTTT. The gene calls are TRBV12-3 or TRBV12-4 and TRBJ2-2, with no clear D. Trimming took off 3 bases at V and 7 bases at J, with 9 bases between the two ends. CDR3 size: 13 residues.

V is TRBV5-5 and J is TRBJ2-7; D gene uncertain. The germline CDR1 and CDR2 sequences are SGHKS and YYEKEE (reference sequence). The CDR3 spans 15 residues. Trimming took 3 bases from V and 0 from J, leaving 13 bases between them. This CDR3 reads CASSSGPMGSYEQYF. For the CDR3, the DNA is TGTGCCAGCAGCTCAGGACCCATGGGCTCCTACGAGCAGTACTTC.

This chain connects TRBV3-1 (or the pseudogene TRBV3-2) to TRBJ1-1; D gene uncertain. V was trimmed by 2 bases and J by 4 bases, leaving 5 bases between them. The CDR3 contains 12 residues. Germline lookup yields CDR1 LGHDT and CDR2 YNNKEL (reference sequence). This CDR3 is CASSQRVTEAFF. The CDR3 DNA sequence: TGTGCCAGCAGCCAACGCGTCACTGAAGCTTTCTTT.

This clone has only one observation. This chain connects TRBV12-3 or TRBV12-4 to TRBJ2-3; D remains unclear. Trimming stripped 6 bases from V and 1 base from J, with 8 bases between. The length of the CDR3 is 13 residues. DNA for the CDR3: TGTGCCAGCAGCCCCCGACGCACAGATACGCAGTATTTT. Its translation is CASSPRRTDTQYF.

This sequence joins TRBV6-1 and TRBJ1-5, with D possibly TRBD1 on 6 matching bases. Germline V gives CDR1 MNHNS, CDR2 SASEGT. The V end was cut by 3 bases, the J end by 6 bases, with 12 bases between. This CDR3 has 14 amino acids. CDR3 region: CASSEGGASQPQHF. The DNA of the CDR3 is TGTGCCAGCAGTGAGGGGGGGGCGTCTCAGCCCCAGCATTTT.

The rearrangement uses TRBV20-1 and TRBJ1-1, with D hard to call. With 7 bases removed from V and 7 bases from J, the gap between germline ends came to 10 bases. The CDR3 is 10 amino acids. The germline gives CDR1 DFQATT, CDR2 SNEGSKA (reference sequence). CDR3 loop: CSVLGDEAFF. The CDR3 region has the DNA TGCAGTGTCCTCGGGGATGAAGCTTTCTTT.

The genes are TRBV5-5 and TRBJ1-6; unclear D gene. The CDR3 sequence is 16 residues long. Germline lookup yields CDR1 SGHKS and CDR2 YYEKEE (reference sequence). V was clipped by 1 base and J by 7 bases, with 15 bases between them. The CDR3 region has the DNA TGTGCCAGCAGCTTGCAGGAAGGAGTGGAAAATTCACCCCTCCACTTT. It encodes CASSLQEGVENSPLHF.

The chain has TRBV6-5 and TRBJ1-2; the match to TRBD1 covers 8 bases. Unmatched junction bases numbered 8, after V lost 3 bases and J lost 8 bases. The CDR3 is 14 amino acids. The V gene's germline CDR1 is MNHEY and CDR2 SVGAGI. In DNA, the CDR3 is TGTGCCAGCAGTTATGCAGGGGGCAATTCGGGCTACACCTTC. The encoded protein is CASSYAGGNSGYTF.

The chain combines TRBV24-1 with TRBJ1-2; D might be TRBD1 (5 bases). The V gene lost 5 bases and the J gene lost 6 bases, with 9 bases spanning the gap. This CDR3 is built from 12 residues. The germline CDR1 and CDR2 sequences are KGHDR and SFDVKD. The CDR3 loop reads CATSGEGNGYTF. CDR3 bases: TGTGCCACCAGTGGGGAGGGGAATGGCTACACCTTC.